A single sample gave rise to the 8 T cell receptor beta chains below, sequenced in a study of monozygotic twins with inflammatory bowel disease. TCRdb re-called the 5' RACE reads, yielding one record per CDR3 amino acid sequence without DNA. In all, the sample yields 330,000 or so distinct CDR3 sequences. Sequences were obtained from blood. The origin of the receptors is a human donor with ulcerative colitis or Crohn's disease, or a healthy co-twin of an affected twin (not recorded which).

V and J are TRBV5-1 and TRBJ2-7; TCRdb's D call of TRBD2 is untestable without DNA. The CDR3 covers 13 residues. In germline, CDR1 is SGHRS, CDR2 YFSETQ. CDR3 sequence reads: CASSREWPYEQYF.

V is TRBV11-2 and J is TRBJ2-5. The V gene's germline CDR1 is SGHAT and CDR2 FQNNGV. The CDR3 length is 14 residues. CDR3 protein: CASSSAGDQETQYF.

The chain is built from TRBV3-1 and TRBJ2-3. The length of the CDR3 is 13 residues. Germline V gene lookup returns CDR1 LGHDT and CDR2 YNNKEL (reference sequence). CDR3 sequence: CASSQEIGHTQYF.

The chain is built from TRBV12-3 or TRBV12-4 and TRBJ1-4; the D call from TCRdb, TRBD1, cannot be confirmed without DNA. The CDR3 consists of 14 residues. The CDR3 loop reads CASSQTGTNEKLFF.

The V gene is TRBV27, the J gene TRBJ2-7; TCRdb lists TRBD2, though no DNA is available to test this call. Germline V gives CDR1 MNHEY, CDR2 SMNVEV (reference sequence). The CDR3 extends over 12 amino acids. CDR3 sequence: CASRAGEYEQYF.

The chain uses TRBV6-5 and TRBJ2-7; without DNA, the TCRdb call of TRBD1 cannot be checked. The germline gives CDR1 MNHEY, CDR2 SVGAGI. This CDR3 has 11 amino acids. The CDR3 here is CASRSGSQQYF.

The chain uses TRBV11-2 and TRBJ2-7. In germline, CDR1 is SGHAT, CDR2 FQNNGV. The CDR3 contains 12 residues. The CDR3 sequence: CASSLATSGQYF.

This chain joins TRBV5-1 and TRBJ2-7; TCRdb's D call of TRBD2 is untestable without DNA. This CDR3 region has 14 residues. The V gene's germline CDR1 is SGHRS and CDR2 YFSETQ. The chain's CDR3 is CASSLEGGNYEQYF.